The sequence of this T cell receptor beta chain was determined in a study of tumor-infiltrating lymphocytes in primary liver carcinoma. The approximately 20-31 mg bulk tissue piece was not sorted before simultaneous RNA and DNA extraction. TCR beta cDNA was reverse-transcribed from roughly 520 ng of total RNA. The reaction used a constant-region primer and ProtoScript II reverse transcriptase. A slightly modified ARM-PCR protocol with three nested multiplex PCR rounds produced these TCR beta libraries. For roughly 10 cycles apiece, the opening two PCR rounds ran with TRBV1-TRBV30 forward primers and a C-beta reverse primer. TCRdb re-called the multiplex PCR reads with MiXCR, one entry per CDR3 protein. The repertoire includes 70,000 to 95,000 distinct CDR3 sequences, 60% to 75% of them detected once, and around 30% sits in the top ten. The CDR3 spans 17 residues. Per germline, CDR1 MNHNS and CDR2 SASEGT. V was shortened by 4 bases and J by 3 bases, with 20 bases between the two germline ends.

This clonotype is a singleton in its sample. V is TRBV6-1 and J is TRBJ2-3, with D possibly TRBD2 on 6 matching bases. The TCR comes from a man between 35 and 55 years old with primary liver carcinoma and hepatitis B virus infection. What was sequenced was liver tumor tissue from sampling region 4. Subset denoted: tumor region T4, right-lateral pole. The CDR3 reads CASSAPALAARTDTQYF. CDR3 sequence (DNA): TGTGCCAGCAGTGCTCCTGCACTAGCAGCTAGGACAGATACGCAGTATTTT.